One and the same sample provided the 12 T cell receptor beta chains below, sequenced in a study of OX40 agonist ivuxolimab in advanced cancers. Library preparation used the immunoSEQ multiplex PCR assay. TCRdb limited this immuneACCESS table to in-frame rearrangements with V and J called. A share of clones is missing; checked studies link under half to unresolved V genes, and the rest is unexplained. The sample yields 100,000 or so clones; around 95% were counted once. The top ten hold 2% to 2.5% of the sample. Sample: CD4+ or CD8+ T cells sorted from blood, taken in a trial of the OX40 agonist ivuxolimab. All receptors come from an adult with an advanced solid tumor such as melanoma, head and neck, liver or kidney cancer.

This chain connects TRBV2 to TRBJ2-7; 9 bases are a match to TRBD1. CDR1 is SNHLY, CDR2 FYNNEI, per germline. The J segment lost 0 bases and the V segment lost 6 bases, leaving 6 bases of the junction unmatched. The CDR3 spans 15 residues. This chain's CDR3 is CASRGTGYSSYEQYF. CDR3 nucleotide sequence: TGTGCCAGCAGAGGGACAGGGTATAGCTCCTACGAGCAGTACTTC.

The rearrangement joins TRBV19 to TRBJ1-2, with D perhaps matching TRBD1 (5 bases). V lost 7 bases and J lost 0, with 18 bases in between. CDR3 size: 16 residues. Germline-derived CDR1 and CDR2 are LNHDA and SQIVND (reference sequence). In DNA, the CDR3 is TGTGCCAGTATGGAGTGGGCAGGGAAGTCTAACTATGGCTACACCTTC. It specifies CASMEWAGKSNYGYTF.

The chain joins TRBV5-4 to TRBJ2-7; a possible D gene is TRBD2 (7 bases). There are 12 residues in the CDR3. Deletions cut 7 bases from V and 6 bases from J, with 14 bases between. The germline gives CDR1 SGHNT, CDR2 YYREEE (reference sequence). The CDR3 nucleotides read TGTGCCAGCGACTCAGGGGAGGGCGAGCAGTACTTC. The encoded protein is CASDSGEGEQYF.

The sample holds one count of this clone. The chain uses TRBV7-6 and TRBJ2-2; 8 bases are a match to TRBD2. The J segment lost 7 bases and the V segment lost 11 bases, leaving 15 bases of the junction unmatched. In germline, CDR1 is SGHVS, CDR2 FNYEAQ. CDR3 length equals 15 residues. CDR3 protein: CACRVSGGASGELFF. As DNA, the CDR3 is TGTGCCTGCCGTGTGAGCGGGGGCGCGAGCGGGGAGCTGTTTTTT.

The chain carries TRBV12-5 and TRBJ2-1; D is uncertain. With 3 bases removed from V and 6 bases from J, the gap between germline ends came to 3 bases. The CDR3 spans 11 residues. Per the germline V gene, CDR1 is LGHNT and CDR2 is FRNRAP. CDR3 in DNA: TGTGCTAGTGGTTTAATCAATGAGCAGTTCTTC. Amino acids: CASGLINEQFF.

CDR3 protein: CASSLAGPYEQYF. The CDR3 bases are TGTGCCAGCAGCTTAGCAGGGCCCTACGAGCAGTACTTC. V usage is TRBV7-9 and J usage is TRBJ2-7; the D is unclear. CDR1 and CDR2 from the germline V gene are SEHNR and FQNEAQ (reference sequence). V was cut by 0 bases and J by 2 bases, with 5 bases left in between. This CDR3 has 13 amino acids.

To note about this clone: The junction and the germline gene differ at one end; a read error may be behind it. CDR3 coding DNA: TGCATAAGCCGGGGGGCGGGGGCGGATGGCTACACCTTC. As protein: CISRGAGADGYTF. The chain links TRBV7-2 to TRBJ1-2; a possible D gene is TRBD1 (6 bases). Germline loops: CDR1 SGHTA, CDR2 FQGNSA. The CDR3 covers 13 residues.

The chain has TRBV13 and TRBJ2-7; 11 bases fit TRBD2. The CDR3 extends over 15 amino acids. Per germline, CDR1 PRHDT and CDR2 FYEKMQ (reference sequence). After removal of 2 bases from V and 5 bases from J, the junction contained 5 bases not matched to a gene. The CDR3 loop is CASSLTRLAGHEQYF. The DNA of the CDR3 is TGTGCCAGCAGCTTAACTCGACTAGCGGGGCACGAGCAGTACTTC.

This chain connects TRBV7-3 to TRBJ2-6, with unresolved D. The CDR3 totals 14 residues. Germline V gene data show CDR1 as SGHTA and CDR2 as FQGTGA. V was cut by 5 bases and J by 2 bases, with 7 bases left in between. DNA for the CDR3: TGTGCCAGCAGCCCTAACACTGGGGCCAACGTCCTGACTTTC. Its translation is CASSPNTGANVLTF.

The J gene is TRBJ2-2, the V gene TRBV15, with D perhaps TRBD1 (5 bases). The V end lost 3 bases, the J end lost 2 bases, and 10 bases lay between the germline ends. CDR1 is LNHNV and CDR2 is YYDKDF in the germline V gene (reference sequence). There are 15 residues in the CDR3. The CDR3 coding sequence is TGTGCCACCAGCAGCATTCAGGGAAACACCGGGGAGCTGTTTTTT. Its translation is CATSSIQGNTGELFF.

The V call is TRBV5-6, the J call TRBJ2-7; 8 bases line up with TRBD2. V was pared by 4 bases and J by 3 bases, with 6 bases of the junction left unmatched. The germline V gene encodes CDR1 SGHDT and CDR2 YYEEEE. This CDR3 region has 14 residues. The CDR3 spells CASSPGLGGYEQYF. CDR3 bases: TGTGCCAGCAGCCCGGGACTAGGGGGCTACGAGCAGTACTTC. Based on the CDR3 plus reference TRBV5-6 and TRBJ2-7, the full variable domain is DAGVTQSPTHLIKTRGQQVTLRCSPKSGHDTVSWYQQALGQGPQFIFQYYEEEERQRGNFPDRFSGHQFPNYSSELNVNALLLGDSALYLCASSPGLGGYEQYFGPGTRLTVT.

The CDR3 here is CASSQDGRNYGYTF. DNA for the CDR3: TGTGCCAGCAGCCAAGATGGGAGAAACTATGGCTACACCTTC. The rearrangement links TRBV4-2 to TRBJ1-2; D remains ambiguous. CDR1 and CDR2 (germline): LGHNA, YNFKEQ. With 0 bases removed from V and 2 bases from J, the gap between germline ends came to 7 bases. The CDR3 contains 14 residues.